The entry that follows covers one T cell receptor (beta chain) sequence. This entry is derived from a study of blood T cell repertoires in COVID-19. The authors' processing: How many nucleated cells were present was estimated from reference gene primer amplification. Generated by immunoSEQ multiplex PCR, the TCRdb table keeps only in-frame clones and is missing some. V and J calls and clone size follow that table, whereas D and trimming were derived from the DNA. The repertoire holds 42,000 or so clones, with more than 65% as singletons. Germline V gene data show CDR1 as SGHTA and CDR2 as FQGTGA. Between the trimmed V and J ends, which lost 1 base and 0 bases, there was a span of 11 bases. This CDR3 has 16 residues.

The gene calls are TRBV7-3 and TRBJ2-3; D remains ambiguous. Sequencing was done on a sample of peripheral blood. The source is a man aged 80 or over with acute or convalescent COVID-19. The CDR3 bases are TGTGCCAGCAGCTTAATAGGCTCAGGCAGCACAGATACGCAGTATTTT. It translates to CASSLIGSGSTDTQYF.